This T cell receptor (beta chain) was recorded in a study of blood T cell repertoires in COVID-19. For the study at large: Spain, Italy and the United States supplied samples that represented acute and convalescent COVID-19. T cells, B-cell-depleted T cells, or PBMCs provided the cDNA or gDNA that served as material.

This CDR3 has 16 residues. Germline V gene lookup returns CDR1 SGHRS and CDR2 YFSETQ. Trimming cost V 0 bases and J 1 base; bases outside gene matches: 4. In the original workflow: How many nucleated cells were present was estimated from reference gene primer amplification. The data were produced by immunoSEQ multiplex PCR, yet TCRdb's version contains in-frame clones alone and is incomplete. V and J calls and clone size are as listed in that table; D and trimming were resolved from the DNA. This table has about 240,000 clones, around 88% appearing once. The source of this sequence is an elderly man with acute or convalescent COVID-19. The chain has TRBV5-1 and TRBJ1-2; 9 bases agree with TRBD1. Sequencing was done on a sample of peripheral blood. The chain's CDR3 is CASSLGTGENNYGYTF. In DNA, the CDR3 is TGCGCCAGCAGCTTGGGGACAGGGGAAAATAACTATGGCTACACCTTC.